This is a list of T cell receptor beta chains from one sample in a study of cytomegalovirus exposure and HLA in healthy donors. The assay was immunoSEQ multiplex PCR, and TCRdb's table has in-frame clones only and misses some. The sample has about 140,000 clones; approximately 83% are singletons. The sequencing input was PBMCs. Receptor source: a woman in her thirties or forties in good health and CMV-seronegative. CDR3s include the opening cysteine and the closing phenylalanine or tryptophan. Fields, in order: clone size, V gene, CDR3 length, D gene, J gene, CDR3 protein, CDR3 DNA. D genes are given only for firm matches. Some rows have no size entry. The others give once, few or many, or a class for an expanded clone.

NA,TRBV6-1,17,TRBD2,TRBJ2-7,CASSEVVASGSPYEQYF,TGTGCCAGCAGTGAAGTGGTCGCTAGCGGGAGTCCCTACGAGCAGTACTTC
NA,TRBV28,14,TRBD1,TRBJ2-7,CASSPTGESYEQYF,TGTGCCAGCAGCCCGACAGGGGAATCCTACGAGCAGTACTTC
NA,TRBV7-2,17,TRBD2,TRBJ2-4,CASSSKLAGVAKNIQYF,TGTGCCAGCAGCTCAAAACTAGCGGGAGTTGCCAAAAACATTCAGTACTTC
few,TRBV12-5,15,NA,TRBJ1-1,CASGLGAGLNTEAFF,TGTGCTAGTGGTTTGGGCGCGGGGTTGAACACTGAAGCTTTCTTT
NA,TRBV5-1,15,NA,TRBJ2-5,CASSLAILPRETQYF,TGCGCCAGCAGCTTGGCCATACTCCCCCGAGAGACCCAGTACTTC
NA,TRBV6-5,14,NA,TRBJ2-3,CASNAQGGADTQYF,TGTGCCAGCAACGCCCAGGGAGGCGCAGATACGCAGTATTTT
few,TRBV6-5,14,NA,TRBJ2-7,CASSYQARTYEQYF,TGTGCCAGCAGTTACCAGGCCAGAACCTACGAGCAGTACTTC
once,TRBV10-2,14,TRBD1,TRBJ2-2,CASKGQANTGELFF,TGCGCCAGCAAGGGACAGGCAAACACCGGGGAGCTGTTTTTT
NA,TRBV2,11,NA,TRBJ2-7,CASSGSAGQYF,TGTGCCAGCAGTGGGTCGGCAGGGCAGTACTTC
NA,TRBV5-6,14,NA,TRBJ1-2,CASSLREGIYGYTF,TGTGCCAGCAGCTTGCGGGAGGGTATTTATGGCTACACCTTC
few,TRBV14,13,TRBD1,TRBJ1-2,CASSLQGTHGYTF,TGTGCCAGCAGCTTACAGGGGACCCATGGCTACACCTTC
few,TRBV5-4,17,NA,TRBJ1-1,CASSFGGSRARGTEAFF,TGTGCCAGCAGCTTCGGGGGAAGCCGAGCTCGGGGGACTGAAGCTTTCTTT
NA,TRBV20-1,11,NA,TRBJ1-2,CSARTEYGYPF,TGCAGTGCTAGGACTGAATATGGCTACCCCTTC
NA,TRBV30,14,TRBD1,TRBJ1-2,CAWSYRGRRGGYTF,TGTGCCTGGAGTTACAGGGGGCGCCGGGGTGGCTACACCTTC
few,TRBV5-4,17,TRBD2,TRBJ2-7,CASSLGKTSGRLYEQYF,TGTGCCAGCAGCTTGGGGAAGACTAGCGGGAGGTTATACGAGCAGTACTTC
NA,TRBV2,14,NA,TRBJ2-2,CAFRGRVDTGELFF,TGTGCCTTCAGAGGCAGGGTCGACACCGGGGAGCTGTTTTTT
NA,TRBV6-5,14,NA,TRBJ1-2,CASSGPRANYGYTF,TGTGCCAGCAGTGGGCCACGCGCCAACTATGGCTACACCTTC
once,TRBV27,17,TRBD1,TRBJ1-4,CASSLSGQGVTNEKLFF,TGTGCCAGCAGTTTATCGGGGCAGGGGGTAACTAATGAAAAACTGTTTTTT
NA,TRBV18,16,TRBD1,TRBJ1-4,CASSPSPGQGNGKLFF,TGTGCCAGCTCACCAAGTCCGGGACAGGGGAACGGAAAACTGTTTTTT
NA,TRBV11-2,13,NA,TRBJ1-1,CASSLNEAGWAFF,TGTGCCAGCAGCTTAAATGAGGCAGGGTGGGCTTTCTTT
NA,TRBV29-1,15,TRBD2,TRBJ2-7,CSVIIGTSGGYEQYF,TGCAGCGTGATCATAGGGACTAGCGGGGGCTACGAGCAGTACTTC
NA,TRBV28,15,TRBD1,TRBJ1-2,CASSNHRGPLYGYTF,TGTGCCAGCAGCAATCACAGGGGACCGCTATATGGCTACACCTTC
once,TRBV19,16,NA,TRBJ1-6,CASSITTGINNSPLHF,TGTGCCAGTAGTATCACCACAGGGATAAATAATTCACCCCTCCACTTT
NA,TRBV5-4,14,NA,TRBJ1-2,CASSPQRGIYGYTF,TGTGCCAGCAGCCCACAGCGCGGGATCTATGGCTACACCTTC
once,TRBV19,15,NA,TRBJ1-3,CASSPQDSSGNTIYF,TGTGCCAGTAGTCCCCAGGACAGCTCTGGAAACACCATATATTTT
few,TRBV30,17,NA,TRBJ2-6,CAWSAGTSSSGANVLTF,TGTGCCTGGAGTGCGGGGACATCTTCATCTGGGGCCAACGTCCTGACTTTC
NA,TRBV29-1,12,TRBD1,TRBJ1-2,CSVPQGRYGYTF,TGCAGCGTCCCACAGGGGAGGTATGGCTACACCTTC
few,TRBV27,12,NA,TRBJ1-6,CASTDLPGPLHF,TGTGCCAGCACCGACCTCCCCGGGCCCCTCCACTTT